This T cell receptor (beta chain) was sequenced during a study of T cell responses to AZD1222 COVID-19 vaccine. This table comes from immunoSEQ multiplex PCR, and its TCRdb copy is limited to in-frame clones, with some not included. This sample has under 150,000 clones, with around nine tenths found just once. V was cut by 3 bases and J by 10 bases, with 13 bases left in between. CDR3 length: 14 residues. CDR1 and CDR2 (germline): MNHEY, SMNVEV (reference sequence). Of note for this clone: The antigen is unknown.

The study's findings and limits: Reportedly, nearly half the spike-specific TCRs target unmutated variant regions. Of the AZD1222 recipients, only 5 to 7 were seropositive at baseline.

The rearrangement joins TRBV27 to TRBJ1-6; D is possibly TRBD1 (5 bases). Specimen: peripheral blood, collected on day 0 of MenACWY control vaccination. The receptor was isolated from an adult in good health. The CDR3 loop is CASSLYGGGSPLHF. The DNA for the CDR3 is TGTGCCAGCAGTTTGTATGGGGGTGGGTCACCCCTCCACTTT.